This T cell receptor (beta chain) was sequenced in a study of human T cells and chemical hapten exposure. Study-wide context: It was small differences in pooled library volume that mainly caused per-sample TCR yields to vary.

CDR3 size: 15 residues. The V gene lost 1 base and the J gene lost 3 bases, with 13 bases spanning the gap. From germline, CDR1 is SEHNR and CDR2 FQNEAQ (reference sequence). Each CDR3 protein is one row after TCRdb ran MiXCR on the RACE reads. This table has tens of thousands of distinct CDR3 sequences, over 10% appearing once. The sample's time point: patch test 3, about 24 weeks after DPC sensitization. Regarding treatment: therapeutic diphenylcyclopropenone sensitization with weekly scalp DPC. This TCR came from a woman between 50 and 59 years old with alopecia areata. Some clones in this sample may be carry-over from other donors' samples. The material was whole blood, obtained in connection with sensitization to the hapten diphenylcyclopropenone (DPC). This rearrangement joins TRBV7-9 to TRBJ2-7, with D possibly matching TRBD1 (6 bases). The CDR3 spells CASSLVSGVSYEQYF. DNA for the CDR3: TGTGCCAGCAGCTTAGTTTCAGGGGTGAGCTACGAGCAGTACTTC.